This TCR beta chain stems from a study of blood T cells in healthy people across ages. Together with a sample-barcoded 5' primer, a J-beta primer mix was included in a second PCR lasting 7 to 11 cycles. Each cDNA molecule, via a template-switch adaptor with 12 random nucleotides, was tagged. MiXCR was run by TCRdb on the 5' RACE reads, yielding one entry per CDR3 protein. The top ten clones hold 15% to 20% of a sample with 800,000 or so distinct CDR3 sequences, 35% to 50% of them seen once. Per the germline V gene, CDR1 is MDHEN and CDR2 is SYDVKM. The V gene end was trimmed by 1 base and the J gene end by 6 bases; junction bases not matched to a gene: 7. The CDR3 covers 15 residues. This clonotype appeared many times.

The gene calls are TRBV28 and TRBJ2-7; 9 nucleotides match TRBD1. This clonotype was sampled from a man older than 75 in good health. Sequencing used blood. In DNA, the CDR3 is TGTGCCAGCAGTTTATCGGGACAGGGTTTTGGCGAGCAGTACTTC. Encoded protein: CASSLSGQGFGEQYF.